Included here is one TCR beta chain sequence, with context. Its antigen remains unknown. The CDR3 is made up of 13 amino acids. The V end was cut by 5 bases, the J end by 2 bases, with 10 bases between. Germline-derived CDR1 and CDR2 are SGHAT and FQNNGV. The PCR contained 60 Vbeta and 13 Jbeta primers. Profiling relied on immunoSEQ multiplex PCR, and the TCRdb table lists in-frame clones only, not all of them. The top ten clones hold approximately 5% of a sample with 70,000 to 95,000 clones, approximately 80% of them seen once. This entry is derived from a study of cytomegalovirus exposure and HLA in healthy donors. Study-level results: The classifier reportedly diagnosed cytomegalovirus status with high sensitivity and specificity. TCR beta chains associated with HLA were, in a later analysis, more clonally expanded than equally common others. TCR beta V segments were, for the most part, productive about 90% or about 30% of the time in an earlier analysis.

The sequenced sample consisted of PBMCs. The receptor comes from a man aged 25 to 40 in good health and CMV-seropositive. V is TRBV11-2 and J is TRBJ2-7; perhaps TRBD1 as D (5 bases). The CDR3 reads CASSPDSPYEQYV. Written as DNA, the CDR3 is TGTGCCAGCAGCCCCGACAGTCCCTACGAGCAGTACGTC.